This paragraph covers one T cell receptor (beta chain) sequence. The antigen remains unidentified. Germline assignment: CDR1 SGHRS and CDR2 YFSETQ. This CDR3 comprises 15 residues. The V gene lost 4 bases and the J gene lost 2 bases, with 14 bases spanning the gap. The study's findings and limits: Larger-cohort validation covered only one TCR beta V-J rearrangement.

CD25-based Treg depletion was applied to purified naive CD4+ T cells. After constant-region reverse-primer amplification, full-length variable regions underwent semi-nested PCR with Nested Universal Primer A. TCRdb analysed the 5' RACE reads with MiXCR anew, one entry per CDR3 protein. Of nearly 55,000 distinct CDR3 sequences in the sample, around 25% were seen once. Sample: tumor-infiltrating naive CD4+ T cells sorted from the breast tumor. Regarding subset: naive CD4+ T cells, CD4+CD45RA+CD25-. V and J are TRBV5-1 and TRBJ2-3; unclear D gene. This TCR derives from a female donor with breast cancer. The CDR3 region is CASSPQTTNTDTQYF. The CDR3 DNA sequence: TGCGCCAGCAGCCCCCAGACGACCAACACAGATACGCAGTATTTT.